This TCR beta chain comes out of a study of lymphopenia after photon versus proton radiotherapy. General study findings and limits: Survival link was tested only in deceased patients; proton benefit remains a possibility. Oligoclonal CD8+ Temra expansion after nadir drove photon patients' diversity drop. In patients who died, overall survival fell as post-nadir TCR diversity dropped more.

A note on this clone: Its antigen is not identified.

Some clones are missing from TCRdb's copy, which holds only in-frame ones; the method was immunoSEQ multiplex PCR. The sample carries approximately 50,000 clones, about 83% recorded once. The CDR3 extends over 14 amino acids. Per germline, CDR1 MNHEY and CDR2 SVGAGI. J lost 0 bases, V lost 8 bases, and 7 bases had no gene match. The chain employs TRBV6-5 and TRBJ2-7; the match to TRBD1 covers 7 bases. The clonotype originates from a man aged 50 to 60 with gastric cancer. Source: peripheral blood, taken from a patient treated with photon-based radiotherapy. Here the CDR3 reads CASGDRSFSYEQYF. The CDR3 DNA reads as TGTGCCAGCGGGGACAGATCCTTCTCCTACGAGCAGTACTTC.